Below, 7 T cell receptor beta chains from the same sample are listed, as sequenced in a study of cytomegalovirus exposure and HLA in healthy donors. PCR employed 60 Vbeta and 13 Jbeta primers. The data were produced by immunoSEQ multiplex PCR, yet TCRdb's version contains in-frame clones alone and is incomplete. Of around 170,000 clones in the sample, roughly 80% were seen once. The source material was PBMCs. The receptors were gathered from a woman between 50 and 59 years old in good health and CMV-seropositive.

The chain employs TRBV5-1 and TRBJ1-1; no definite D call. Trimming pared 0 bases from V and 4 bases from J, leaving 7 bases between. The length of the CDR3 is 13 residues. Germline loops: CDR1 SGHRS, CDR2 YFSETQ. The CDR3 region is CASSLAQATEAFF. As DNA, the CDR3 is TGCGCCAGCAGCTTGGCGCAGGCCACTGAAGCTTTCTTT.

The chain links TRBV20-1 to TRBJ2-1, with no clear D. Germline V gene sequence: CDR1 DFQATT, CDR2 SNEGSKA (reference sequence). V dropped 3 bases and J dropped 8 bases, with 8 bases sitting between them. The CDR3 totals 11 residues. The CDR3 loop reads CSASTGHEQFF. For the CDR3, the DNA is TGCAGTGCTAGCACTGGTCATGAGCAGTTCTTC.

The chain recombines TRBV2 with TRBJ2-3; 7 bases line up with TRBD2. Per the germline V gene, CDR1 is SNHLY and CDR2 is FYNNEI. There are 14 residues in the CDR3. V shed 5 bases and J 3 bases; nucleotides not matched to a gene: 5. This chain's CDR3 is CASSQSSGTDTQYF. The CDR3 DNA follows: TGTGCCAGCAGTCAGTCTAGCGGAACAGATACGCAGTATTTT.

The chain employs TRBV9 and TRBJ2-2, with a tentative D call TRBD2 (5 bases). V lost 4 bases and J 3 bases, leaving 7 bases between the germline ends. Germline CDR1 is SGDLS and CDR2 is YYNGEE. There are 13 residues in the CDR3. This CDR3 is CASSLRDTGELFF. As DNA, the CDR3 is TGTGCCAGCAGCCTGCGGGACACCGGGGAGCTGTTTTTT.

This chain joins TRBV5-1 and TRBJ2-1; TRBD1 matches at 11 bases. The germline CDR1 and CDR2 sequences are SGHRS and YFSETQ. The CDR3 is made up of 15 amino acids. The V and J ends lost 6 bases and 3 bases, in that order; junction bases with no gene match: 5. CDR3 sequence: CASNTGQGVYNEQFF. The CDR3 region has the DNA TGCGCCAGCAACACGGGACAGGGGGTCTACAATGAGCAGTTCTTC.

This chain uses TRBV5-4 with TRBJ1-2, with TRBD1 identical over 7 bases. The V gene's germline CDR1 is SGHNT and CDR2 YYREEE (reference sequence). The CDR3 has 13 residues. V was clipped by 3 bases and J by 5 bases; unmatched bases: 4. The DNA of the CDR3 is TGTGCCAGCAGCTCGGGACAGCGATATGGCTACACCTTC. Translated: CASSSGQRYGYTF.

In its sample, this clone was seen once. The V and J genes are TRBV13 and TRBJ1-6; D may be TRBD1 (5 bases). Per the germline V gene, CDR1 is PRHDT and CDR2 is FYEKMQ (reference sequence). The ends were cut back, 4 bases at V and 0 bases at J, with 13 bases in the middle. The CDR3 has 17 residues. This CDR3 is CASSWGGFGSYNSPLHF. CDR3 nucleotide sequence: TGTGCCAGCAGCTGGGGGGGGTTCGGCTCCTATAATTCACCCCTCCACTTT. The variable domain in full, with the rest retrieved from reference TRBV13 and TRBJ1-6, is AAGVIQSPRHLIKEKRETATLKCYPIPRHDTVYWYQQGPGQDPQFLISFYEKMQSDKGSIPDRFSAQQFSDYHSELNMSSLELGDSALYFCASSWGGFGSYNSPLHFGNGTRLTVT.